This TCR beta chain came from a study of CD8 T cells in Susac syndrome. At the level of the study: Patients with Susac syndrome were therapy-naive, taking corticosteroids, with some also receiving intravenous immunoglobulin, or taking intravenous immunoglobulin alone at the time their blood was drawn. The study, taken as a whole, reports: The CD4+ T cell repertoires in Susac syndrome did not show any clonal expansion.

Concerning this clonotype: Its antigen is still unknown.

Random hexamers served to reverse transcribe roughly 0.5 to 1 ug RNA. MiXCR, run by TCRdb on the immunoSEQ multiplex PCR reads, gives a single entry per CDR3 protein. The data contain hundreds of thousands of distinct CDR3 sequences, less than 96% of them singletons. FACS was used to enrich TEMRA cells, whereas the CD8+ and CD4+ T cells were obtained by negative isolation. The CDR3 loop spans 16 amino acids. Germline CDR1 SGDLS, CDR2 YYNGEE. V dropped 0 bases and J dropped 0; count of bases not matched to a gene: 6. This sequence originates from a human donor with Susac syndrome. V gene TRBV9 combines with J gene TRBJ2-7; 7 bases agree with TRBD1. The sequenced sample consisted of CD4+ T cells from PBMCs. DNA for the CDR3: TGTGCCAGCAGCGTAGACGGGACAGTCTTCTCCTACGAGCAGTACTTC. Its translation is CASSVDGTVFSYEQYF.